This entry lists 15 T cell receptor beta chains sequenced from one sample in a study of blood T cell repertoires in COVID-19. The table came from immunoSEQ multiplex PCR; TCRdb's copy has only in-frame clones and leaves some out. The sample holds some 42,000 clones; 88% are singletons and the top ten take about 2.4%. Sequencing input: peripheral blood. The receptors were gathered from a human donor in a cohort sampled during active COVID-19.

The V and J genes are TRBV30 and TRBJ2-4; a weak D match, TRBD2 (5 bases). V lost 3 bases to trimming and J lost 8 bases, with 23 bases between them. Germline CDR1 reads GTSNPN; CDR2 reads SVGIG (reference sequence). This CDR3 spans 16 amino acids. The CDR3 DNA is TGTGCCTGGAGGTTTCCGGATGGGCGCACGAGGGACATTCAGTACTTC. Protein: CAWRFPDGRTRDIQYF.

This clone was detected only once. V usage is TRBV5-1 and J usage is TRBJ2-1; 7 bases align to TRBD1. The CDR3 totals 15 residues. Germline V lookup: CDR1 SGHRS, CDR2 YFSETQ. With 6 bases clipped from V and 5 bases from J, the junction kept 11 bases outside the gene matches. In DNA, the CDR3 is TGCGCCAGCAAGGCCCCAGAAGGGACAGACAATGAGCAGTTCTTC. It specifies CASKAPEGTDNEQFF.

This sequence joins TRBV19 and TRBJ2-1; 10 bases are shared with TRBD2. Germline V lookup: CDR1 LNHDA, CDR2 SQIVND (reference sequence). The CDR3 length is 15 residues. Trimming at V came to 6 bases and at J to 2 bases, leaving 4 bases not matched to a gene. CDR3 sequence reads: CASSPSGGAYNEQFF. The CDR3 bases are TGTGCCAGTAGCCCGAGCGGGGGGGCCTACAATGAGCAGTTCTTC.

The CDR3 region is CASSLTLAGGYEQYF. CDR3 DNA sequence: TGCGCCAGCAGCCTTACTCTAGCGGGGGGATACGAGCAGTACTTC. The V and J genes are TRBV4-1 and TRBJ2-7, with 11 bases fitting TRBD2. The CDR3 spans 15 residues. The V gene's germline CDR1 is MGHRA and CDR2 YSYEKL. J gave up 4 bases and V 4 bases, and 6 bases lay outside the gene matches.

This CDR3 reads CASSTFGRGETQYF. As DNA, the CDR3 is TGTGCCAGCAGCACCTTCGGGAGGGGTGAGACCCAGTACTTC. The V gene is TRBV6-5, the J gene TRBJ2-5, with 8 positions matching TRBD2. The length of the CDR3 is 14 residues. The V gene end was trimmed by 6 bases and the J gene end by 5 bases; junction bases not matched to a gene: 8. Germline lookup yields CDR1 MNHEY and CDR2 SVGAGI.

The genes are TRBV7-9 and TRBJ1-1; no clear D gene. CDR1 is SEHNR, CDR2 FQNEAQ, per germline (reference sequence). This CDR3 is 15 amino acids long. V shed 1 base and J shed 0 bases, with 9 bases lying between them. CDR3 region: CASSLGALLNTEAFF. DNA for the CDR3: TGTGCCAGCAGCTTAGGAGCGCTATTGAACACTGAAGCTTTCTTT.

J is TRBJ1-1 and V is TRBV19; the D is unclear. Looked up from germline, CDR1 is LNHDA and CDR2 is SQIVND (reference sequence). V lost 3 bases, J lost 2 bases, and 16 bases lay in between. The CDR3 is 16 amino acids. The CDR3 nucleotides read TGTGCCAGTAGTATTTTTTTGCGGCGGAAAAACACTGAAGCTTTCTTT. It specifies CASSIFLRRKNTEAFF.

The chain employs TRBV21-1 and TRBJ1-1; TRBD1 reflects the table's D call only, with no check against the DNA. TRBV21-1 is noted as a pseudogene. The CDR3 covers 15 residues. CDR3 protein: CASSSPGTENTEAFF. CDR3 DNA sequence: TGTGCCAGCAGCTCCCCCGGGACAGAGAACACTGAAGCTTTCTTT.

This clone was detected only once. CDR3 nucleotide sequence: TGCGCCAGCAGTGATACACAAAACAGGAATTTGAACACTGAAGCTTTCTTT. Protein product: CASSDTQNRNLNTEAFF. The V and J genes are TRBV10-1 and TRBJ1-1; weak D call: TRBD1 (5 bases). Germline assignment: CDR1 WNHNN and CDR2 SYGVQD (reference sequence). The CDR3 covers 17 residues. The ends were cut back, 3 bases at V and 0 bases at J, with 17 bases in the middle.

V and J are TRBV5-1 and TRBJ2-5; 8 bases line up with TRBD2. V trimming: 0 bases; J trimming: 5 bases; junction bases outside the gene matches: 12. The CDR3 is 17 residues long. Germline CDR1 and CDR2: SGHRS and YFSETQ. The CDR3 DNA follows: TGCGCCAGCAGCTTGGTGCCTAGCGGGCCGCGTTGGGAGACCCAGTACTTC. Translating gives CASSLVPSGPRWETQYF. Full variable domain (remainder filled in from reference TRBV5-1 and TRBJ2-5): KAGVTQTPRYLIKTRGQQVTLSCSPISGHRSVSWYQQTPGQGLQFLFEYFSETQRNKGNFPGRFSGRQFSNSRSEMNVSTLELGDSALYLCASSLVPSGPRWETQYFGPGTRLLVL.

The chain carries TRBV9 and TRBJ2-1; D is possibly TRBD1 (6 bases). Between the trimmed V and J ends, which lost 0 bases and 4 bases, there was a span of 8 bases. The V gene's germline CDR1 is SGDLS and CDR2 YYNGEE. This CDR3 region has 14 residues. Here the CDR3 DNA reads TGTGCCAGCAGCGTAGGAGGGGGTTACAATGAGCAGTTCTTC. Encoded protein: CASSVGGGYNEQFF.

The chain recombines TRBV27 with TRBJ2-5; D perhaps matches TRBD1 (6 bases). V lost 1 base, J lost 2 bases, and 20 bases lay in between. CDR3 length: 18 residues. CDR1 and CDR2 (germline): MNHEY, SMNVEV (reference sequence). The CDR3 is CASSLWFRFRGSQETQYF. The CDR3 DNA is TGTGCCAGCAGTTTATGGTTTCGGTTCAGGGGATCGCAAGAGACCCAGTACTTC.

Concerning this clone: Other DNA sequences within the sample encode an identical CDR3. The V gene is TRBV2, the J gene TRBJ2-2; a weak D match, TRBD2 (5 bases). The CDR3 has 16 amino acids. Per the germline V gene, CDR1 is SNHLY and CDR2 is FYNNEI. V was cut by 3 bases and J by 5 bases, with 16 bases left in between. CDR3 DNA: TGTGCCAGCAGTGATTCAAGACGGCGAGGGACCGGGGAGCTGTTTTTT. It is translated as CASSDSRRRGTGELFF. Together with reference TRBV2 and TRBJ2-2, the CDR3 gives the full variable domain: EPEVTQTPSHQVTQMGQEVILRCVPISNHLYFYWYRQILGQKVEFLVSFYNNEISEKSEIFDDQFSVERPDGSNFTLKIRSTKLEDSAMYFCASSDSRRRGTGELFFGEGSRLTVL.

The V gene is TRBV10-1, the J gene TRBJ1-5; D might be TRBD1 (6 bases). The V end lost 3 bases, the J end lost 7 bases, and 13 bases lay between the germline ends. The CDR3 sequence is 14 residues long. Germline V CDR1 and CDR2: WNHNN, SYGVQD (reference sequence). The CDR3 here is CASSDGGSGQPQHF. The CDR3 DNA reads TGCGCCAGCAGTGATGGGGGCTCGGGACAGCCCCAGCATTTT.

CDR3 DNA sequence: TGTGCCAGCAGCTTGGCGGCAGGGAATGAGCAGTTCTTC. The encoded protein is CASSLAAGNEQFF. The rearrangement joins TRBV5-4 to TRBJ2-1; D is perhaps TRBD1 (5 bases). The length of the CDR3 is 13 residues. Trimming took off 0 bases at V and 7 bases at J, with 8 bases between the two ends. Germline loops: CDR1 SGHNT, CDR2 YYREEE (reference sequence). Complete variable domain (other parts from reference TRBV5-4 and TRBJ2-1): ETGVTQSPTHLIKTRGQQVTLRCSSQSGHNTVSWYQQALGQGPQFIFQYYREEENGRGNFPPRFSGLQFPNYSSELNVNALELDDSALYLCASSLAAGNEQFFGPGTRLTVL.